Sequencing of this T cell receptor (beta chain) was carried out in a study of T cell repertoires in cytomegalovirus infection. At the level of the study: The study used recently identified HLA-C-restricted and well-studied HLA-B-restricted CMV epitopes. The study, taken as a whole, reports: What dominated the ex vivo response were HLA-C-restricted CMV-specific TCR beta clonotypes.

Each CDR3 protein gets one entry after TCRdb re-called the reads with MiXCR. This table holds about 900,000 distinct CDR3 sequences, around 32% found once. The ends were cut back, 6 bases at V and 4 bases at J, with 7 bases in the middle. This CDR3 comprises 11 residues. CDR1 and CDR2 (germline): LGHNT, FRNRAP. This clonotype was counted at least ten times. What it binds is unknown. Sequenced material: cultured CD8+ T cells from PBMCs, taken from culture after CMV antigen stimulation. The clonotype originates from a human donor in good health (CMV status not recorded). Some clones in this sample may be carry-over from other donors' samples. The rearrangement links TRBV12-5 to TRBJ2-7; no firm D call. The CDR3 nucleotides read TGTGCTAGTGGCCCTCCTTACGAGCAGTACTTC. It specifies CASGPPYEQYF.